One and the same sample provided the 6 T cell receptor beta chains below, sequenced in a study of blood T cell repertoires in COVID-19 (dated by TCRdb to 2020 to 2022). Libraries were prepared through the immunoSEQ multiplex PCR assay. In its TCRdb copy, this immuneACCESS table keeps in-frame sequences only and misses some clones. Where compared with another copy, unresolved V genes explain less than half of these, and the others have no known cause. The sample table shows 90,000 or so clones, and about 91% are seen once. In total, the top ten clones hold roughly 1.8% of the sample. Input material: peripheral blood. The receptors shown here come from a human donor with active COVID-19. The donor label of this sample is uncertain.

The rearrangement uses TRBV7-8 and TRBJ1-4, with D unresolved. CDR3 size: 16 residues. The ends were cut back, 5 bases at V and 0 bases at J, with 13 bases in the middle. Germline CDR1 SGHVS, CDR2 FQNEAQ. The CDR3 coding sequence is TGTGCCAGCAGCCCAGCGGTAGGAGCAACTAATGAAAAACTGTTTTTT. Translation gives CASSPAVGATNEKLFF.

This rearrangement joins TRBV5-1 to TRBJ2-1; 7 bases align to TRBD1. Trimming removed 2 bases from V and 0 bases from J; junction bases left unmatched: 2. In germline, CDR1 is SGHRS, CDR2 YFSETQ. The CDR3 loop spans 15 amino acids. The CDR3 reads CASSFDRDSYNEQFF. The CDR3 DNA is TGCGCCAGCAGCTTCGACAGGGACTCCTACAATGAGCAGTTCTTC.

This clone was seen only once. The chain recombines TRBV5-6 with TRBJ1-2; TRBD1 matches at 9 bases. Germline V gene sequence: CDR1 SGHDT, CDR2 YYEEEE. V lost 4 bases, J lost 3 bases, and 7 bases stayed unmatched. The CDR3 length is 15 residues. Here the CDR3 DNA reads TGTGCCAGCAGCCAGGGGACAGGGTATTACTATGGCTACACCTTC. Translating it yields CASSQGTGYYYGYTF.

The chain combines TRBV7-3 with TRBJ2-3, with 11 bases lining up with TRBD2. The germline CDR1 and CDR2 sequences are SGHTA and FQGTGA. Germline trimming cut 4 bases from V and 0 bases from J; bases unmatched to any gene: 6. This CDR3 has 17 amino acids. CDR3: CASSSGTSGRSTDTQYF. The CDR3 DNA reads as TGTGCCAGCAGCTCGGGGACTAGCGGACGGAGCACAGATACGCAGTATTTT. Full variable domain (missing parts from reference TRBV7-3 and TRBJ2-3): GAGVSQTPSNKVTEKGKYVELRCDPISGHTALYWYRQSLGQGPEFLIYFQGTGAADDSGLPNDRFFAVRPEGSVSTLKIQRTERGDSAVYLCASSSGTSGRSTDTQYFGPGTRLTVL.

V gene TRBV5-1 combines with J gene TRBJ2-2; no reliable D call. There are 12 residues in the CDR3. Trimming took 4 bases from V and 7 from J, leaving 8 bases between them. CDR1 SGHRS and CDR2 YFSETQ come from the germline V gene. CDR3 DNA sequence: TGCGCCAGCAGCGAGGAGTTCGGGGAGCTGTTTTTT. Protein: CASSEEFGELFF.

The gene calls are TRBV5-8 and TRBJ1-3, with D possibly TRBD1 on 6 matching bases. This CDR3 region has 15 residues. Per the germline V gene, CDR1 is SGHTS and CDR2 is YDEGEE. The V end lost 3 bases, the J end lost 0 bases, and 10 bases lay between the germline ends. CDR3 protein: CASSSGQLSGNTIYF. The CDR3 DNA follows: TGTGCCAGCAGCTCCGGACAGCTCTCTGGAAACACCATATATTTT.